A single sample is the source of the 18 T cell receptor beta chains below, sequenced in a study of T cell changes during pregnancy in multiple sclerosis. Repertoires were generated with immunoSEQ multiplex PCR, while TCRdb's copy carries only in-frame clones and drops some. The table lists 100,000 or so clones, around 94% of them singletons, with approximately 1.7% in the top ten. Sequencing used peripheral blood, obtained after pregnancy. Receptor source: a female donor in good health, enrolled as a control in a pregnancy study.

The chain uses TRBV9 and TRBJ1-2; D remains unclear. Germline CDR1 reads SGDLS; CDR2 reads YYNGEE. This CDR3 spans 16 amino acids. Trimming pared 4 bases from V and 2 bases from J, leaving 18 bases between. The CDR3: CASSPPFARLNYGYTF. CDR3 DNA: TGTGCCAGCAGCCCACCTTTTGCCCGACTAAACTATGGCTACACCTTC.

This chain joins TRBV28 and TRBJ2-7; TRBD2 agrees at 9 bases. Germline CDR1 and CDR2: MDHEN and SYDVKM. The junction had 5 bases not matched to a gene; V was cut back by 2 bases and J by 3 bases. The CDR3 consists of 15 residues. CDR3 in amino acids: CASSLISGGGYEQYF. DNA of the CDR3: TGTGCCAGCAGTTTAATTAGCGGGGGCGGCTACGAGCAGTACTTC.

The V gene is TRBV29-1, the J gene TRBJ1-1; D remains unclear. V was pared by 3 bases and J by 2 bases, with 10 bases between. The CDR3 totals 13 residues. The germline V gene has CDR1 SQVTM and CDR2 ANQGSEA. CDR3 nucleotides: TGCAGCGTTGACGGTATGTACAACACTGAAGCTTTCTTT. Its protein product is CSVDGMYNTEAFF.

The chain couples TRBV6-1 to TRBJ2-7; a weak D match, TRBD2 (5 bases). V was pared by 4 bases and J by 3 bases, with 10 bases between. Germline CDR1 and CDR2: MNHNS and SASEGT. The CDR3 is 13 residues long. The CDR3 loop is CASSVWGVYEQYF. CDR3 nucleotides: TGTGCCAGCAGTGTTTGGGGAGTCTACGAGCAGTACTTC.

V and J are TRBV6-1 and TRBJ2-7, with 15 positions matching TRBD2. Looked up from germline, CDR1 is MNHNS and CDR2 is SASEGT. The CDR3 is made up of 15 amino acids. The junction had 5 bases not matched to a gene; V was cut back by 7 bases and J by 4 bases. The CDR3 nucleotides are TGTGCCAGCAACTTGGGACTAGCGGGGGGTTACGAGCAGTACTTC. It specifies CASNLGLAGGYEQYF.

V is TRBV28 and J is TRBJ2-3; TRBD2 aligns across 9 bases. Germline V gene lookup returns CDR1 MDHEN and CDR2 SYDVKM. The V and J ends lost 5 bases and 5 bases, in that order; junction bases with no gene match: 5. The CDR3 runs to 14 residues. For the CDR3, the DNA is TGTGCCAGCAGTGCGGGGGGGCGGGTAGATACGCAGTATTTT. Protein sequence: CASSAGGRVDTQYF.

V usage is TRBV10-3 and J usage is TRBJ2-2, with a possible D match to TRBD1 (6 bases). V lost 5 bases to trimming and J lost 5 bases, with 15 bases between them. In germline, CDR1 is ENHRY, CDR2 SYGVKD. The CDR3 has 15 residues. The chain's CDR3 is CAISLTGKRTGELFF. The CDR3 DNA sequence: TGTGCCATCAGTCTTACAGGGAAAAGGACCGGGGAGCTGTTTTTT.

The chain links TRBV7-9 to TRBJ2-5; 12 bases are a match to TRBD2. The CDR3 contains 14 residues. Germline V gene lookup returns CDR1 SEHNR and CDR2 FQNEAQ (reference sequence). V dropped 4 bases and J dropped 4; count of bases not matched to a gene: 1. The CDR3 DNA reads TGTGCCAGCAGCTCGGGACTAGCGGGAGAGACCCAGTACTTC. The encoded protein is CASSSGLAGETQYF.

This sequence joins TRBV9 and TRBJ2-3; 9 bases align to TRBD2. The germline gives CDR1 SGDLS, CDR2 YYNGEE. With 0 bases clipped from V and 4 bases from J, the junction kept 6 bases outside the gene matches. The CDR3 length is 16 residues. The CDR3 bases are TGTGCCAGCAGCGTAGCCGGCGGGAGGGGGGCAGATACGCAGTATTTT. The encoded protein is CASSVAGGRGADTQYF.

This clone was seen only once. The chain uses TRBV11-2 and TRBJ1-4; 7 bases are shared with TRBD1. The germline CDR1 and CDR2 sequences are SGHAT and FQNNGV. The CDR3 consists of 17 residues. Trimming removed 4 bases from V and 8 bases from J; junction bases left unmatched: 16. The CDR3 reads CASSSLRGRDPKEKLFF. DNA of the CDR3: TGTGCCAGCAGCTCTTTGAGGGGGCGCGACCCCAAGGAAAAACTGTTTTTT.

The CDR3 DNA sequence: TGTGCCACCCTCCAGGACAGGGGTTTCGGAAACACCATATATTTT. Protein product: CATLQDRGFGNTIYF. The genes are TRBV5-8 and TRBJ1-3, with 9 bases lining up with TRBD1. Germline CDR1 reads SGHTS; CDR2 reads YDEGEE. The junction had 11 bases not matched to a gene; V was cut back by 9 bases and J by 4 bases. This CDR3 has 15 residues.

The CDR3 bases are TGCGCCAGCAGCTTGGAACAAACAGGGTACAATGAGCAGTTCTTC. Its translation: CASSLEQTGYNEQFF. The chain employs TRBV5-1 and TRBJ2-1; D possibly corresponds to TRBD1 (6 bases). The V end was cut by 0 bases, the J end by 4 bases, with 11 bases between. Germline CDR1 reads SGHRS; CDR2 reads YFSETQ. The CDR3 totals 15 residues. Full variable domain (remainder filled in from reference TRBV5-1 and TRBJ2-1): KAGVTQTPRYLIKTRGQQVTLSCSPISGHRSVSWYQQTPGQGLQFLFEYFSETQRNKGNFPGRFSGRQFSNSRSEMNVSTLELGDSALYLCASSLEQTGYNEQFFGPGTRLTVL.

The chain combines TRBV6-1 with TRBJ2-7; 10 bases fit TRBD2. Trimming cost V 5 bases and J 0 bases; bases outside gene matches: 4. This CDR3 spans 15 amino acids. Per germline, CDR1 MNHNS and CDR2 SASEGT. CDR3 sequence: CASSLTSGVSYEQYF. The CDR3 DNA reads as TGTGCCAGCAGTCTCACTAGCGGGGTCTCCTACGAGCAGTACTTC.

This sequence joins TRBV28 and TRBJ1-5, with D perhaps TRBD1 (6 bases). Looked up from germline, CDR1 is MDHEN and CDR2 is SYDVKM. V was clipped by 1 base and J by 4 bases, with 14 bases between them. CDR3 length: 16 residues. As DNA, the CDR3 is TGTGCCAGCAGTTTATTTCCCGGGCAGGGGAATCAGCCCCAGCATTTT. Protein sequence: CASSLFPGQGNQPQHF.

The V call is TRBV27, the J call TRBJ2-7, with 7 bases that match TRBD1. Per germline, CDR1 MNHEY and CDR2 SMNVEV (reference sequence). V shed 3 bases and J 3 bases; nucleotides not matched to a gene: 8. The CDR3 has 15 amino acids. The CDR3 DNA is TGTGCCAGCAGTTTTAGAGGGGGCCCCCTCTACGAGCAGTACTTC. It codes for CASSFRGGPLYEQYF.

A word on this clone: An end of the junction differs from the germline gene, which may be a read error. The genes are TRBV6-5 and TRBJ2-5; possible D gene TRBD2, 5 bases. This CDR3 has 13 amino acids. Germline-derived CDR1 and CDR2 are MNHEY and SVGAGI. CDR3 nucleotide sequence: TGTGCCAGCAGTGACTCTCTCGGAGGGACCCAGTACTTC. It translates to CASSDSLGGTQYF.

The rearrangement joins TRBV11-1 to TRBJ1-1, with TRBD1 matching over 7 bases. The trim removed 5 bases at V and 5 bases at J, leaving 5 bases unmatched. Germline-derived CDR1 and CDR2 are SGHAT and FQDESV (reference sequence). This CDR3 spans 13 amino acids. This CDR3 is CASSTDRDTEAFF. The CDR3 DNA reads TGTGCCAGCAGCACAGACAGGGATACTGAAGCTTTCTTT.

The chain recombines TRBV2 with TRBJ2-1; TRBD2 agrees at 10 bases. Trimming took 8 bases from V and 15 from J; bases not matched to a gene: 10. The germline V gene has CDR1 SNHLY and CDR2 FYNNEI. The CDR3 runs 12 residues. The CDR3 loop is CASRRTSGLWFF. The CDR3 coding sequence is TGTGCCAGCCGCCGGACTAGCGGCCTGTGGTTCTTC.